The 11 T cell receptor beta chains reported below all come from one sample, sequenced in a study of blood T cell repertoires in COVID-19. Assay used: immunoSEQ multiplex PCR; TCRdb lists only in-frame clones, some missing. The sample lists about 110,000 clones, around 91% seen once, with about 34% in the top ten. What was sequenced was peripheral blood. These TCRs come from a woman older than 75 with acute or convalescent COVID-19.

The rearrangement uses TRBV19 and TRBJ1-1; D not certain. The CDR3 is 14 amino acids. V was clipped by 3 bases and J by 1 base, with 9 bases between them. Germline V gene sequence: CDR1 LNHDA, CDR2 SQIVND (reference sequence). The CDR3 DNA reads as TGTGCCAGTAGTATGCAGGTTGGGAACACTGAAGCTTTCTTT. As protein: CASSMQVGNTEAFF.

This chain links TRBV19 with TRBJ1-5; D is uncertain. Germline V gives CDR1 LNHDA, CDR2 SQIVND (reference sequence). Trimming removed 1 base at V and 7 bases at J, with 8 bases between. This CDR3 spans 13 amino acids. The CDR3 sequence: CASSIGVEQPQHF. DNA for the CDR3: TGTGCCAGTAGTATAGGAGTAGAACAGCCCCAGCATTTT.

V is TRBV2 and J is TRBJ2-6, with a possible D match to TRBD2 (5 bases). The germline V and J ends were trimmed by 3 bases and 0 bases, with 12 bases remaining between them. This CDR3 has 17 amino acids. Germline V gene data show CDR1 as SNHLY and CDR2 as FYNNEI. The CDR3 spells CASSDGVGSSGANVLTF. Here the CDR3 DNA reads TGTGCCAGCAGTGACGGGGTGGGGAGCTCTGGGGCCAACGTCCTGACTTTC.

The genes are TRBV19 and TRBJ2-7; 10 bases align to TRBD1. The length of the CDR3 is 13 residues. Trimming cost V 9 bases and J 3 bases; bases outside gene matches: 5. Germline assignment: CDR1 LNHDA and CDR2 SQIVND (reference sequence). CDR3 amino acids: CASRGQGRYEQYF. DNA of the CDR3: TGTGCCAGCCGGGGACAGGGGCGCTACGAGCAGTACTTC.

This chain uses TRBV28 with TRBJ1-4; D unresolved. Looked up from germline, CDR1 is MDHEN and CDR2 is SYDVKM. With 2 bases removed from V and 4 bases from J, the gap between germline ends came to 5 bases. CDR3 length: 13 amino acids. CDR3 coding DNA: TGTGCCAGCAGTTTAGGAGTTAATGAAAAACTGTTTTTT. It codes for CASSLGVNEKLFF.

CDR3 DNA: TGTGCCTGGGGAGATCCCAGTACAACCTACGAGCAGTACTTC. Translating it yields CAWGDPSTTYEQYF. The chain joins TRBV30 to TRBJ2-7; D gene uncertain. This CDR3 has 14 residues. V was clipped by 5 bases and J by 2 bases, with 16 bases between them. CDR1 is GTSNPN and CDR2 is SVGIG in the germline V gene (reference sequence). The full variable domain, completed using reference TRBV30 and TRBJ2-7, is SQTIHQWPATLVQPVGSPLSLECTVEGTSNPNLYWYRQAAGRGLQLLFYSVGIGQISSEVPQNLSASRPQDRQFILSSKKLLLSDSGFYLCAWGDPSTTYEQYFGPGTRLTVT.

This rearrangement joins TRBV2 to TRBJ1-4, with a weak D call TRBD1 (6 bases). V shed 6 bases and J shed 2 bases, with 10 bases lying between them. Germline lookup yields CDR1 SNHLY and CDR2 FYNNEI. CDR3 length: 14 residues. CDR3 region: CASRNRVTNEKLFF. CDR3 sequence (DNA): TGTGCCAGCAGAAACAGGGTCACTAATGAAAAACTGTTTTTT.

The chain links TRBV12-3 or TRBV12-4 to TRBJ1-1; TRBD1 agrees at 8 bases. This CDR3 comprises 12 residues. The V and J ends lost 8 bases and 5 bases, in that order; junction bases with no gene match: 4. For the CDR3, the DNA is TGTGCCAGCGACAGGGGCGGAACTGAAGCTTTCTTT. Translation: CASDRGGTEAFF.

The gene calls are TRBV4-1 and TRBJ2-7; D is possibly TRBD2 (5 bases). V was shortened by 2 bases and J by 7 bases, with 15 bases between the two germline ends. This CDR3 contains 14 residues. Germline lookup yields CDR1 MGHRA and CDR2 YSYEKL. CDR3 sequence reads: CASSQPRSSGEQYF. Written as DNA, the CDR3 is TGCGCCAGCAGCCAACCCCGGTCATCGGGGGAGCAGTACTTC.

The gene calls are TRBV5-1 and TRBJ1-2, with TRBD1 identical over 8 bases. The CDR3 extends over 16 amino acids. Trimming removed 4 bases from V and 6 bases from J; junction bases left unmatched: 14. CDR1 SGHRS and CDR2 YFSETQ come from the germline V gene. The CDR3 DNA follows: TGCGCCAGCAGCAAAGACGGACAGGGACTATTGGATGGCTACACCTTC. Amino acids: CASSKDGQGLLDGYTF.

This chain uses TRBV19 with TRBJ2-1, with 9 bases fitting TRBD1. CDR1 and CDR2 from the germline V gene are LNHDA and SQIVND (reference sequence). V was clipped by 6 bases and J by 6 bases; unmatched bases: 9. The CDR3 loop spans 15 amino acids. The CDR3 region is CASRTTGQGRNEQFF. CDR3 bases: TGTGCCAGTAGGACTACGGGACAGGGCCGCAATGAGCAGTTCTTC.